The T cell receptor beta chain under discussion was sequenced for a study of cytomegalovirus exposure and HLA in healthy donors. The study, taken as a whole, reports: Reportedly, TCR beta sequences accurately predicted HLA-A and HLA-B alleles in most subjects. In vitro, a few CMV-associated chains proved specific for CMV antigens. Sequencing probably produced one cluster of sequence variants that were highly shared. One variant, a missense change in DCLRE1C, was linked in a later analysis to TCR beta V- and J-gene trimming.

It was with 60 Vbeta and 13 Jbeta primers that the PCR ran. Some clones are missing from TCRdb's copy, which holds only in-frame ones; the method was immunoSEQ multiplex PCR. The table records approximately 160,000 clones, more than 80% of them present only once. As regards this clone: Antigen specificity is unknown.

Germline assignment: CDR1 LGHNT and CDR2 FRNRAP. The CDR3 extends over 14 amino acids. Sequenced input: PBMCs. The genes are TRBV12-5 and TRBJ2-5, with TRBD2 matching 7 bases. The J call is doubtful: the DNA matches TRBJ2-7 better. This TCR was recovered from a woman under 30 in good health and CMV-seronegative. As DNA, the CDR3 is TGTGCTAGTGGCAGCGGGACGAGCTCCTACGAGCAGTACTTC. This codes for CASGSGTSSYEQYF.